This is a list of T cell receptor beta chains from one sample in a study of cytomegalovirus exposure and HLA in healthy donors. The method was immunoSEQ multiplex PCR; TCRdb's version includes in-frame clones alone and lacks a portion of them. Of about 94,000 clones listed, over 50% are singletons. Material for sequencing was PBMCs. The source is a man aged 25 to 40 in good health and CMV-seronegative. Each CDR3 is given with its conserved first and last residue. A D gene is named only where the DNA matches it firmly. Rows give clone size only sometimes, using once, few, many, or a class for an expanded clone.

DNA,CDR3,size,J,D,V
TGTGCCAGCAGCCGGGACAGGGGAGACTATGGCTACACCTTC,CASSRDRGDYGYTF,NA,TRBJ1-2,TRBD1,TRBV7-2
TGTGCCAGCTCACCCCAGGGGGGCAATCAGCCCCAGCATTTT,CASSPQGGNQPQHF,NA,TRBJ1-5,TRBD1,TRBV18
TGTGCCAGCTCACCCGGACAGAGCTCCTACGAGCAGTACTTC,CASSPGQSSYEQYF,NA,TRBJ2-7,NA,TRBV18
TGCGCCAGCAGTGAGGGGAGGGCAGCGCGTTCCTACGAGCAGTACTTC,CASSEGRAARSYEQYF,NA,TRBJ2-7,TRBD2,TRBV10-1
TGTTCCAGCAGCGCTCATCCACGGGGGGTTACAGGAAACACCATATATTTT,CSSSAHPRGVTGNTIYF,NA,TRBJ1-3,NA,TRBV7-9
TGCGCCAGCAGCCAAGCGGACGGACTCTATGGCTACACCTTC,CASSQADGLYGYTF,NA,TRBJ1-2,NA,TRBV4-3
TGTGCCATCAGTGAGGGGGCCCTTGGTGGGTACACCATATATTTT,CAISEGALGGYTIYF,NA,TRBJ1-3,NA,TRBV10-3
TGCAGCGCCCGACTCCTCGAGGGCACTGAAGCTTTCTTT,CSARLLEGTEAFF,NA,TRBJ1-1,NA,TRBV29-1
TGTGCCATCAGTGGACAGGGGGCGGAGGACACTGAAGCTTTCTTT,CAISGQGAEDTEAFF,NA,TRBJ1-1,TRBD1,TRBV10-3
TGTGCCATCAGCGAGTCCAACTCTAGGCCCCATCATTTT,CAISESNSRPHHF,once,TRBJ1-5,NA,TRBV10-3
TGTGCCAGCAGCTTGTCTCCCCCGGACTGGAGGGCCGGGGAGCTGTTTTTT,CASSLSPPDWRAGELFF,NA,TRBJ2-2,NA,TRBV7-9
TGTGCCAGTAGGCTCGGACAGGGGGCGTACACCGGGGAGCTGTTTTTT,CASRLGQGAYTGELFF,NA,TRBJ2-2,TRBD1,TRBV19
TGTGCCAGTATCCAAGTTCGGACAGGGACCACTGAAGCTTTCTTT,CASIQVRTGTTEAFF,NA,TRBJ1-1,TRBD1,TRBV19
TGTGCCAGCCGAACCCTAGGCCCTCCCCAGGGCCAAGAGACCCAGTACTTC,CASRTLGPPQGQETQYF,few,TRBJ2-5,NA,TRBV27
TGTGCCAGCAGCCCACTAGCGGAGTCCTACAATGAGCAGTTCTTC,CASSPLAESYNEQFF,few,TRBJ2-1,TRBD2,TRBV7-6
TGTGCCAGCTCACCGAGCCCGGCGGGATCGAACACCGGGGAGCTGTTTTTT,CASSPSPAGSNTGELFF,NA,TRBJ2-2,NA,TRBV18